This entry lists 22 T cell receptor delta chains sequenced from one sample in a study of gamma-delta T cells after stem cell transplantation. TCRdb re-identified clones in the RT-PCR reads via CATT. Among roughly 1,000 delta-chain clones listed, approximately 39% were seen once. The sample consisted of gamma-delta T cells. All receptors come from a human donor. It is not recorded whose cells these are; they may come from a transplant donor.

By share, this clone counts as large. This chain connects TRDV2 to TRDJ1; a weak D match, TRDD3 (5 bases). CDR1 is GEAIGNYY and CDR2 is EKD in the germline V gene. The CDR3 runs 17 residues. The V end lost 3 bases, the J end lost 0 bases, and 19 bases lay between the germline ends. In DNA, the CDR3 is TGTGCCTGTGACGGTCTAAGGGGGGCCACGGACACCGATAAACTCATCTTT. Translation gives CACDGLRGATDTDKLIF.

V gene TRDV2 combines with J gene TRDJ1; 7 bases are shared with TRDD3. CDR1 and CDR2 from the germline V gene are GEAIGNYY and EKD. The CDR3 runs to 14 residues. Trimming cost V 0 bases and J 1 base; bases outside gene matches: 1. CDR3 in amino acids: CACDTLGGTDKLIF. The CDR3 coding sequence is TGTGCCTGTGACACCCTGGGGGGCACCGATAAACTCATCTTT.

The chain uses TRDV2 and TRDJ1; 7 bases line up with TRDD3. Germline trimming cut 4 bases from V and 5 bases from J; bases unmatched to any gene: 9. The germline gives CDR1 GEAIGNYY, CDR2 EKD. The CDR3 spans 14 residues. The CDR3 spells CACDVLRGDDKLIF. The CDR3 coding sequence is TGTGCCTGTGATGTATTACGGGGGGATGATAAACTCATCTTT.

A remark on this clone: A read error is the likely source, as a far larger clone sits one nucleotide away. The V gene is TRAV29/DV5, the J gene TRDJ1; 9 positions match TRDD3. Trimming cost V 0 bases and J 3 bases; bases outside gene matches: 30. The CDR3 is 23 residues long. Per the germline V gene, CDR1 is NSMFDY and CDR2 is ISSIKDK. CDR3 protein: CAASVASYPLGDGGFFNADKLIF. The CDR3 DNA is TGTGCAGCAAGCGTGGCTTCCTATCCCCTGGGGGATGGCGGTTTCTTTAACGCCGATAAACTCATCTTT.

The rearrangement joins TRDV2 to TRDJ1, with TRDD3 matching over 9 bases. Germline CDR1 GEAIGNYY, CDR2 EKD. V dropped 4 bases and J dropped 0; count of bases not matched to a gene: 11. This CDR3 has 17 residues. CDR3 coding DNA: TGTGCCTGTGATATACTGGGGGACCGGGAGGACACCGATAAACTCATCTTT. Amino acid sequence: CACDILGDREDTDKLIF.

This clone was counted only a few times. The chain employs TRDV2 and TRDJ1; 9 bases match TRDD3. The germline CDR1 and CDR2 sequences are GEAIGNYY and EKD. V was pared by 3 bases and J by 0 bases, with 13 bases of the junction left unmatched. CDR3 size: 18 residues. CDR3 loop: CACDRLGDKGEYTDKLIF. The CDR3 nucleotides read TGTGCCTGTGACCGTTTGGGGGATAAAGGCGAGTACACCGATAAACTCATCTTT.

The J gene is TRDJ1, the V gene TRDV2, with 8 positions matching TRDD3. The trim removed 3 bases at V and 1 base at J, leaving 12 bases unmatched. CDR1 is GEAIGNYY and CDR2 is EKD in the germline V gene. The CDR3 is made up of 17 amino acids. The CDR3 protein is CACDPLEGIQGTDKLIF. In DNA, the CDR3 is TGTGCCTGTGACCCCTTGGAGGGGATACAGGGCACCGATAAACTCATCTTT.

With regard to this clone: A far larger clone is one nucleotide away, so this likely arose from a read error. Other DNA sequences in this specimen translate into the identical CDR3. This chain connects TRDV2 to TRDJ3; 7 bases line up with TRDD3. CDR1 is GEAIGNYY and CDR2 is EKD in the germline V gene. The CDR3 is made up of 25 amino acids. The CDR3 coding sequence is TGTGCCTGTGACACCGTGAGTGGATGGGGGACCCCGCTTCGTTTATCGTCCTGGGACACCCGACACATGTTTTTC. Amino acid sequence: CACDTVSGWGTPLRLSSWDTRHMFF.

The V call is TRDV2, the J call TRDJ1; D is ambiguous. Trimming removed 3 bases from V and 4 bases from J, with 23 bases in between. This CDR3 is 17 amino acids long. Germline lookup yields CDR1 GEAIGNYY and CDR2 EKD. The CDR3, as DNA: TGTGCCTGTGACTCCATTACCCCCGGTTCTGCAGGCGATAAACTCATCTTT. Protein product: CACDSITPGSAGDKLIF.

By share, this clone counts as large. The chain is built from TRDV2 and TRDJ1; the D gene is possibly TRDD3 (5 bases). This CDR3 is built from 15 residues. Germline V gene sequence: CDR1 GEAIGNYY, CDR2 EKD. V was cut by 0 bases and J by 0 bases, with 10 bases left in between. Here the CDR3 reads CACDTVGTNTDKLIF. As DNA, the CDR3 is TGTGCCTGTGACACCGTGGGGACGAACACCGATAAACTCATCTTT.

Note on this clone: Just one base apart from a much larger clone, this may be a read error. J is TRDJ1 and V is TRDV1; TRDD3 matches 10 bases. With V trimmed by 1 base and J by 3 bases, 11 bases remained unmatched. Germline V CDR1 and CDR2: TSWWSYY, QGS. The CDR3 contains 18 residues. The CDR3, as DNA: TGTGCTCTTGGGGAACCCGAGGTACTGGGGGATGGCGCCGATAAACTCATCTTT. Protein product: CALGEPEVLGDGADKLIF.

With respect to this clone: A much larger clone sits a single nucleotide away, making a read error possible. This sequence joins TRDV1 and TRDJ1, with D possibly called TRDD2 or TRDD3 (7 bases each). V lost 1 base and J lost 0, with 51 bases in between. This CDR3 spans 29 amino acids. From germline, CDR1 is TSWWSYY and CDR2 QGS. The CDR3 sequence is CALGEPGFFLRPPGGWMGVGTSYTDKLIF. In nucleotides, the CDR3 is TGTGCTCTTGGGGAACCGGGTTTCTTCCTAAGGCCGCCTGGGGGCTGGATGGGAGTAGGTACTTCCTACACCGATAAACTCATCTTT.

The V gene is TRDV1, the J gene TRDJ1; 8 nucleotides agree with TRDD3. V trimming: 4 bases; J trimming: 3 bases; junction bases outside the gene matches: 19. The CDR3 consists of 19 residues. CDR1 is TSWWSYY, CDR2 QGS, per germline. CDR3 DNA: TGTGCTCTTGGGGGCGGGGACCTACCCCCAGTACTGGGGGCCGATAAACTCATCTTT. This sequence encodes CALGGGDLPPVLGADKLIF.

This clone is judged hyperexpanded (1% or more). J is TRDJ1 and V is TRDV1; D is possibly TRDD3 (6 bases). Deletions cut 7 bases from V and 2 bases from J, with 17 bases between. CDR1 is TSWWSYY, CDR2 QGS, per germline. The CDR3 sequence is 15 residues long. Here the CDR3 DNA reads TGTGCTCTTGAGTGTTGCCTGGGGATTACCGATAAACTCATCTTT. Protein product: CALECCLGITDKLIF.

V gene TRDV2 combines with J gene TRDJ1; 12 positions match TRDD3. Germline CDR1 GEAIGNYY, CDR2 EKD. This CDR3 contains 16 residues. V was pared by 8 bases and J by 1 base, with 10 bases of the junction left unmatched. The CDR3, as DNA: TGTGCCTTCGCGGGTACTGGGGGATACCTCACCGATAAACTCATCTTT. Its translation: CAFAGTGGYLTDKLIF.

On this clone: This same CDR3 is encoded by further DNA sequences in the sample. CDR3 region: CALGNFWPVWLLGYTDKLIF. CDR3 coding DNA: TGTGCTCTTGGGAATTTCTGGCCCGTCTGGTTGCTCGGGTACACCGATAAACTCATCTTT. This chain uses TRDV1 with TRDJ1; D remains ambiguous. Germline CDR1 and CDR2: TSWWSYY and QGS. This CDR3 has 20 amino acids. V was pared by 5 bases and J by 0 bases, with 28 bases between.

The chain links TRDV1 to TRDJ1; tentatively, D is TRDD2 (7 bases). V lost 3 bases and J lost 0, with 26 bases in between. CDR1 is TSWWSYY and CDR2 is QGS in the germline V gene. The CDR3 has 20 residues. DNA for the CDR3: TGTGCTCTTGGGGACCCCATTCCTACGTCGGATACTCCGGACACCGATAAACTCATCTTT. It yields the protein CALGDPIPTSDTPDTDKLIF.

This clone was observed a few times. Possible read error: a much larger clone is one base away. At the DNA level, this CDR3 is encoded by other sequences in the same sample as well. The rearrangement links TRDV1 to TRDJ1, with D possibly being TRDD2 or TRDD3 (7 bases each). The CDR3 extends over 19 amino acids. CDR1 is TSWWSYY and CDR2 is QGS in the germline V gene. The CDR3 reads CALGPSFLLWGASTDKLIF. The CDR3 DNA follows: TGTGCTCTTGGGCCATCCTTCCTTCTCTGGGGGGCCTCGACCGATAAACTCATTTTT.

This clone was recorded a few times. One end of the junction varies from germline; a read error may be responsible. Here the CDR3 DNA reads TGTGCCCGTGACACCGTGAGCAGTCCCTACACCGATAAACTCATCTTT. Translated: CARDTVSSPYTDKLIF. The rearrangement joins TRDV2 to TRDJ1; D gene ambiguous. The CDR3 extends over 16 amino acids. CDR1 and CDR2 from the germline V gene are GEAIGNYY and EKD.

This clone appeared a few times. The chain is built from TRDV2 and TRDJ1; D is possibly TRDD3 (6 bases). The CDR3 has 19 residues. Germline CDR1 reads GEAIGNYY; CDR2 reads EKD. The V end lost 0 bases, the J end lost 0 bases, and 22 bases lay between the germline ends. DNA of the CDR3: TGTGCCTGTGACACCGTTGGCACTGGGATAACACTTGACACCGATAAACTCATCTTT. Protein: CACDTVGTGITLDTDKLIF.

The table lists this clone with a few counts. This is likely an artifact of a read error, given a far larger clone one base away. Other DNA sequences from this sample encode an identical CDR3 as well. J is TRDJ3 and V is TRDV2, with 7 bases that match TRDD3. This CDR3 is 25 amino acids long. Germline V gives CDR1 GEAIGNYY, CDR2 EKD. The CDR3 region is CACDTVSGWGTPLRLSSWDTRQMFF. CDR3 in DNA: TGTGCCTGTGACACCGTGAGTGGATGGGGGACCCCGCTTCGTTTATCGTCCTGGGACACCCGGCAGATGTTTTTC.

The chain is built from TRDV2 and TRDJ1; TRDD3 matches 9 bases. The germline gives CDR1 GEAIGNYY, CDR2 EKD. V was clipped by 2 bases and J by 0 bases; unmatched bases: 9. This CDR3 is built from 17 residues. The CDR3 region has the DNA TGTGCCTGTGACATTCTCGCTGGGGGATTGTACACCGATAAACTCATCTTT. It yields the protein CACDILAGGLYTDKLIF.